A single sample is the source of the 9 T cell receptor beta chains below, sequenced in a study of blood T cell repertoires in COVID-19. Libraries were prepared by immunoSEQ multiplex PCR; TCRdb keeps only in-frame clonotypes and omits some of them. The data hold approximately 150,000 clones, with 70% to 90% observed a single time. Sequencing input: peripheral blood. The receptors shown here come from a man between 35 and 55 years old with acute or convalescent COVID-19.

This clone has just one count. Here the CDR3 DNA reads TGCGCCAGCAGCCGGACACGGACAGGTCTGTACGAGCAGTACTTC. Amino acids: CASSRTRTGLYEQYF. This sequence joins TRBV4-1 and TRBJ2-7; 7 positions match TRBD1. Losses at the gene ends were 4 bases for V and 4 bases for J; bases not matched to a gene: 10. CDR3 length: 15 residues. Germline V gene data show CDR1 as MGHRA and CDR2 as YSYEKL.

This clone was seen once. The V gene is TRBV4-3, the J gene TRBJ2-3, with TRBD1 matching 7 bases. Germline CDR1 and CDR2: LGHNA and YSLEER. This CDR3 is 15 amino acids long. V shed 0 bases, J shed 4 bases, and the junction held 4 bases outside the gene matches. The CDR3 sequence is CASSQDGQGADTQYF. CDR3 in DNA: TGCGCCAGCAGCCAAGATGGGCAGGGGGCAGATACGCAGTATTTT.

This clone showed up just once. V and J are TRBV9 and TRBJ1-6; D not certain. Trimming stripped 1 base from V and 7 bases from J, with 9 bases between. Germline V gene lookup returns CDR1 SGDLS and CDR2 YYNGEE. This CDR3 comprises 14 residues. The CDR3 region has the DNA TGTGCCAGCAGCGTAAGGGAGCTAAATTCACCCCTCCACTTT. Its translation is CASSVRELNSPLHF.

This chain links TRBV7-3 with TRBJ2-3; TRBD2 matches 12 bases. CDR3 length: 17 residues. J was trimmed by 0 bases and V by 5 bases; bases with no gene match: 6. Germline loops: CDR1 SGHTA, CDR2 FQGTGA. The CDR3, as DNA: TGTGCCAGCAGCCCCCGGACTAGCGGGATTAGCACAGATACGCAGTATTTT. Translating it yields CASSPRTSGISTDTQYF.

The chain uses TRBV11-2 and TRBJ2-7, with 7 bases aligning to TRBD1. The trim removed 5 bases at V and 6 bases at J, leaving 13 bases unmatched. The CDR3 runs to 15 residues. Germline CDR1 is SGHAT and CDR2 is FQNNGV. The CDR3, as DNA: TGTGCCAGCAGCGTAGTGACAGGGCTTGGAGCCGAGCAGTACTTC. Translating it yields CASSVVTGLGAEQYF.

The chain recombines TRBV11-2 with TRBJ2-1; D not resolved. Trimming stripped 3 bases from V and 5 bases from J, with 11 bases between. CDR1 is SGHAT and CDR2 is FQNNGV in the germline V gene. The CDR3 sequence is 14 residues long. The CDR3 DNA follows: TGTGCCAGCAGCTTTCTTACAAGTAACAATGAGCAGTTCTTC. Protein: CASSFLTSNNEQFF.

The V and J genes are TRBV6-5 and TRBJ1-5; D uncertain. The V end was cut by 2 bases, the J end by 0 bases, with 8 bases between. This CDR3 is 15 amino acids long. In germline, CDR1 is MNHEY, CDR2 SVGAGI. DNA for the CDR3: TGTGCCAGCAGTTACCGTCCAGATAGCAATCAGCCCCAGCATTTT. This translates into CASSYRPDSNQPQHF.

The chain has TRBV7-9 and TRBJ2-5; 10 bases are a match to TRBD1. The CDR3 length is 16 residues. V lost 6 bases to trimming and J lost 3 bases; unmatched junction nucleotides: 10. In germline, CDR1 is SEHNR, CDR2 FQNEAQ (reference sequence). CDR3 bases: TGTGCCAGCAGTTGGGGATCGGGACAGGGGAAAGAGACCCAGTACTTC. This codes for CASSWGSGQGKETQYF. Variable domain in full (rest from reference TRBV7-9 and TRBJ2-5): DTGVSQNPRHKITKRGQNVTFRCDPISEHNRLYWYRQTLGQGPEFLTYFQNEAQLEKSRLLSDRFSAERPKGSFSTLEIQRTEQGDSAMYLCASSWGSGQGKETQYFGPGTRLLVL.

CDR3 nucleotides: TGTGCCAGCATCGTGCGAGACCGGGACAGACTGATTAATCAGCCCCAGCATTTT. Translation: CASIVRDRDRLINQPQHF. The chain is built from TRBV25-1 and TRBJ1-5; 7 nucleotides align to TRBD1. Germline lookup yields CDR1 MGHDK and CDR2 SYGVNS. The CDR3 is 18 residues long. Losses at the gene ends were 7 bases for V and 4 bases for J; bases not matched to a gene: 19.